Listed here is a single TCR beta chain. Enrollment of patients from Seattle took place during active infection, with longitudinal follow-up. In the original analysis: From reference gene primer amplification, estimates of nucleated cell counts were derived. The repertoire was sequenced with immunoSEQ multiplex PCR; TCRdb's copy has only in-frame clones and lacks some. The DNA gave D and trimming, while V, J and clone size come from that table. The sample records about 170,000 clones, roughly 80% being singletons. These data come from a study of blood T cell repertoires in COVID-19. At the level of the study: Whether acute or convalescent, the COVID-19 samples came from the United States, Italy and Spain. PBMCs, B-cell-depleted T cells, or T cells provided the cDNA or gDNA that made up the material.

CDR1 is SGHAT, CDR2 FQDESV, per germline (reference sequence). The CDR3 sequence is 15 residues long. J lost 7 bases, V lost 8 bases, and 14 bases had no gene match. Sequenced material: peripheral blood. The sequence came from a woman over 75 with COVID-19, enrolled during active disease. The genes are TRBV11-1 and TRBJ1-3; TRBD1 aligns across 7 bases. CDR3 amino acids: CASSFGTVRRNTIYF. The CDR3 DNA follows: TGTGCCAGCTCCTTCGGGACAGTAAGACGGAACACCATATATTTT.